This passage covers 18 T cell receptor beta chains from one sample sequenced in a study of T cell responses to AZD1222 COVID-19 vaccine (dated by TCRdb to 2020 to 2023). The label giving this sample's time point can be read as: about 28 days (+/-7) after the second vaccine dose. Libraries were prepared through the immunoSEQ multiplex PCR assay. TCRdb limited this immuneACCESS table to in-frame rearrangements with V and J called. A share of clones is missing; checked studies link under half to unresolved V genes, and the rest is unexplained. This sample is represented by approximately 52,000 clones; about 91% of them were singletons. The top ten constitute 2.7% of the sample. The source material was peripheral blood, sampled 28 days after the second AZD1222 dose. The receptors stem from an adult who received the AZD1222 COVID-19 vaccine.

The chain combines TRBV27 with TRBJ2-7, with TRBD1 as a possible D gene (6 bases). CDR3 length equals 14 residues. In germline, CDR1 is MNHEY, CDR2 SMNVEV (reference sequence). V lost 7 bases and J lost 2, with 15 bases in between. CDR3 nucleotide sequence: TGTGCCAGCAAGGGTAACAGGGCCCCCTACGAGCAGTACTTC. Translating it yields CASKGNRAPYEQYF.

The chain has TRBV2 and TRBJ1-4; D ambiguous. V lost 3 bases, J lost 13 bases, and 18 bases lay in between. CDR1 is SNHLY, CDR2 FYNNEI, per germline. The CDR3 totals 14 residues. The CDR3 spells CASSEGSYLVGLFF. The CDR3 DNA reads TGTGCCAGCAGTGAGGGCAGCTACTTGGTCGGACTGTTTTTT.

This clone was seen a few times. The V and J genes are TRBV5-4 and TRBJ2-3, with D hard to call. Germline assignment: CDR1 SGHNT and CDR2 YYREEE (reference sequence). V was cut by 0 bases and J by 4 bases, with 12 bases left in between. The CDR3 consists of 15 residues. In DNA form, the CDR3 reads TGTGCCAGCAGCTTGGCTTCTGTAAGGGCAGATACGCAGTATTTT. Translation: CASSLASVRADTQYF.

The rearrangement uses TRBV6-5 and TRBJ2-7, with D tentatively TRBD1 (5 bases). CDR1 and CDR2 from the germline V gene are MNHEY and SVGAGI. The CDR3 is 12 amino acids. The V end lost 5 bases, the J end lost 3 bases, and 8 bases lay between the germline ends. CDR3 coding DNA: TGTGCCAGCAGTCTGCAGGGCTACGAGCAGTACTTC. It translates to CASSLQGYEQYF.

This chain uses TRBV5-1 with TRBJ1-4, with 8 bases lining up with TRBD1. Germline assignment: CDR1 SGHRS and CDR2 YFSETQ. V lost 0 bases and J lost 8; bases outside the gene matches: 6. This CDR3 region has 15 residues. Written as DNA, the CDR3 is TGCGCCAGCAGCTTGGTGGGGACAGGTAACGAAAAACTGTTTTTT. It yields the protein CASSLVGTGNEKLFF.

V usage is TRBV10-3 and J usage is TRBJ2-7; 7 nucleotides agree with TRBD1. Germline V gene lookup returns CDR1 ENHRY and CDR2 SYGVKD. The CDR3 covers 13 residues. Germline trimming cut 6 bases from V and 2 bases from J; bases unmatched to any gene: 4. CDR3 in amino acids: CAISTTGTYEQYF. The CDR3 coding sequence is TGTGCCATCAGCACGACAGGGACCTACGAGCAGTACTTC.

This chain connects TRBV20-1 to TRBJ2-2, with a weak D call TRBD2 (6 bases). Germline V lookup: CDR1 DFQATT, CDR2 SNEGSKA (reference sequence). The V gene lost 3 bases and the J gene lost 7 bases, with 21 bases spanning the gap. The CDR3 extends over 16 amino acids. CDR3 bases: TGCAGTGCTAGTAAGGAAGGGAGGACGGTACTCGGGGAGCTGTTTTTT. Its protein is CSASKEGRTVLGELFF.

The chain combines TRBV28 with TRBJ2-7; the match to TRBD1 covers 10 bases. The germline V gene has CDR1 MDHEN and CDR2 SYDVKM. With 6 bases clipped from V and 4 bases from J, the junction kept 6 bases outside the gene matches. This CDR3 contains 14 residues. In nucleotides, the CDR3 is TGTGCCAGCAGCCTCGACAGGGGGCGTTACGAGCAGTACTTC. Translated, it gives CASSLDRGRYEQYF.

This chain joins TRBV6-5 and TRBJ1-3; 8 bases match TRBD1. This CDR3 spans 15 amino acids. Germline loops: CDR1 MNHEY, CDR2 SVGAGI. Germline trimming cut 5 bases from V and 2 bases from J; bases unmatched to any gene: 5. The CDR3 nucleotides read TGTGCCAGCAGTCACCGGACAGGGACTGGAAACACCATATATTTT. Translation gives CASSHRTGTGNTIYF.

The chain has TRBV28 and TRBJ2-7; D is perhaps TRBD2 (5 bases). The germline V and J ends were trimmed by 5 bases and 3 bases, with 14 bases remaining between them. The CDR3 is 14 amino acids. From germline, CDR1 is MDHEN and CDR2 SYDVKM. DNA for the CDR3: TGTGCCAGCAGTCAGACTGGTCGGGGCTACGAGCAGTACTTC. Its protein product is CASSQTGRGYEQYF. Combining the CDR3 with reference TRBV28 and TRBJ2-7 gives the whole variable domain DVKVTQSSRYLVKRTGEKVFLECVQDMDHENMFWYRQDPGLGLRLIYFSYDVKMKEKGDIPEGYSVSREKKERFSLILESASTNQTSMYLCASSQTGRGYEQYFGPGTRLTVT.

This chain links TRBV28 with TRBJ2-6; no definite D call. V lost 5 bases to trimming and J lost 1 base, with 12 bases between them. CDR1 is MDHEN and CDR2 is SYDVKM in the germline V gene. CDR3 length equals 16 residues. CDR3 sequence reads: CASSPTLGSGANVLTF. The CDR3 DNA reads TGTGCCAGCAGTCCGACGCTTGGTTCTGGGGCCAACGTCCTGACTTTC.

The chain links TRBV28 to TRBJ2-1, with TRBD2 as a possible D gene (6 bases). This CDR3 has 16 amino acids. The germline V gene encodes CDR1 MDHEN and CDR2 SYDVKM. Trimming pared 5 bases from V and 4 bases from J, leaving 18 bases between. The CDR3 nucleotides are TGTGCCAGCAGTCCTGGACTATCAAGATCTTACAATGAGCAGTTCTTC. Translation gives CASSPGLSRSYNEQFF.

This CDR3 reads CASSQLGLDTTDTQYF. CDR3 in DNA: TGTGCCAGCAGCCAACTCGGACTAGACACCACAGATACGCAGTATTTT. V and J are TRBV4-2 and TRBJ2-3, with 7 bases lining up with TRBD2. The CDR3 has 16 residues. Germline CDR1 LGHNA, CDR2 YNFKEQ. The V segment lost 2 bases and the J segment 2 bases; nucleotides outside the gene matches: 7.

The chain couples TRBV2 to TRBJ1-1; 9 nucleotides match TRBD1. V was pared by 6 bases and J by 6 bases, with 5 bases of the junction left unmatched. The germline V gene encodes CDR1 SNHLY and CDR2 FYNNEI. The CDR3 spans 13 residues. The CDR3 here is CASSRDRVAEAFF. The CDR3 bases are TGTGCCAGCAGCCGGGACAGGGTTGCTGAAGCTTTCTTT.

Regarding this clone: Different DNA sequences within this sample yield the same CDR3. The DNA of the CDR3 is TGTGCCAGCAGCTTGGCGGGGGTCCAAGAGACCCAGTACTTC. It yields the protein CASSLAGVQETQYF. The genes are TRBV5-4 and TRBJ2-5, with D possibly TRBD2 on 6 matching bases. Trimming cost V 0 bases and J 1 base, with 7 bases left between them. This CDR3 is 14 amino acids long. Germline-derived CDR1 and CDR2 are SGHNT and YYREEE (reference sequence).

The genes are TRBV29-1 and TRBJ2-1; D gene uncertain. The ends were cut back, 2 bases at V and 13 bases at J, with 12 bases in the middle. CDR1 and CDR2 from the germline V gene are SQVTM and ANQGSEA. This CDR3 has 11 amino acids. CDR3 sequence: CSVERRPNQFF. The CDR3 DNA follows: TGCAGCGTTGAAAGGCGGCCAAACCAGTTCTTC.

This clone was observed a few times. CDR3 region: CASSLGPTGGVSYNEQFF. The CDR3 bases are TGTGCCAGCAGCTTAGGTCCGACGGGCGGGGTCTCCTACAATGAGCAGTTCTTC. V is TRBV7-3 and J is TRBJ2-1, with D perhaps matching TRBD2 (6 bases). The CDR3 contains 18 residues. Germline loops: CDR1 SGHTA, CDR2 FQGTGA. V was clipped by 2 bases and J by 0 bases, with 17 bases between them.

This clone showed up just once. The J gene is TRBJ2-1, the V gene TRBV5-1; D is ambiguous. CDR1 is SGHRS and CDR2 is YFSETQ in the germline V gene. This CDR3 comprises 12 residues. V lost 0 bases and J lost 6, with 4 bases in between. The DNA of the CDR3 is TGCGCCAGCAGCTTGGCAGGCAATGAGCAGTTCTTC. Encoded protein: CASSLAGNEQFF.